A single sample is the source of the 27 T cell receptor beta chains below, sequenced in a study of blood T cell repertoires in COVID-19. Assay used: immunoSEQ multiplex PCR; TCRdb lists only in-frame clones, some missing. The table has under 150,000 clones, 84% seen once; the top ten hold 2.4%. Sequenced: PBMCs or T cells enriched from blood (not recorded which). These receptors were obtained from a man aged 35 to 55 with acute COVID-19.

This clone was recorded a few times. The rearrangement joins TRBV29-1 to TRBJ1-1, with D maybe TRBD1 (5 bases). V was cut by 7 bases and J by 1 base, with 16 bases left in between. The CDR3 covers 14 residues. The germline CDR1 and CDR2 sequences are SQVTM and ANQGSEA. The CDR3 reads CSAAGALGNTEAFF. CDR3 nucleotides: TGCAGCGCCGCTGGGGCCTTGGGGAACACTGAAGCTTTCTTT.

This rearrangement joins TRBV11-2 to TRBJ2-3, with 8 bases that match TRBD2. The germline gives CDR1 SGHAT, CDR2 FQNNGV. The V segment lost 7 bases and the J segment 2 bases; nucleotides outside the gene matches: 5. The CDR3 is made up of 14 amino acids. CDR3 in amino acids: CASTVGLVTDTQYF. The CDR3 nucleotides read TGTGCCAGCACCGTGGGACTAGTCACAGATACGCAGTATTTT.

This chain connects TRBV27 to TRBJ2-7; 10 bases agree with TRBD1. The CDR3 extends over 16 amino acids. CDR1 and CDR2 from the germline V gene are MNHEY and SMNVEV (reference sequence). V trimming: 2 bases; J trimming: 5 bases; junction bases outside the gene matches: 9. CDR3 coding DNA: TGTGCCAGCAGTTTAACCCCCCGGACAGGGGGGAACGAGCAGTACTTC. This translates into CASSLTPRTGGNEQYF.

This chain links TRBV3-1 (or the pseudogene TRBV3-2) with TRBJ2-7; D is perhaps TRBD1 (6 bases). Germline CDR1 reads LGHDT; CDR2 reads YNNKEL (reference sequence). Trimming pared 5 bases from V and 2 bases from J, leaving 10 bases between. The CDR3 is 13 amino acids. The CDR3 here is CASSWGHTYEQYF. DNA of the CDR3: TGTGCCAGCAGCTGGGGACATACCTACGAGCAGTACTTC.

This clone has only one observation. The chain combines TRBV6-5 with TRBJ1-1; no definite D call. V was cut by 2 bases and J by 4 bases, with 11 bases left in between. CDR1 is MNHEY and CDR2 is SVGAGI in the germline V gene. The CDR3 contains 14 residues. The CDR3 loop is CASSYVGGGTEAFF. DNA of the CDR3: TGTGCCAGCAGTTACGTGGGAGGAGGCACTGAAGCTTTCTTT.

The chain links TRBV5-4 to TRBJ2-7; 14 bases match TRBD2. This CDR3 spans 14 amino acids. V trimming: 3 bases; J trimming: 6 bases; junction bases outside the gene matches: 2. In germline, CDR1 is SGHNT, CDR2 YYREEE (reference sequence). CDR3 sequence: CASSSGTSGSEQYF. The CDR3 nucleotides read TGTGCCAGCAGCTCTGGGACTAGCGGGAGCGAGCAGTACTTC.

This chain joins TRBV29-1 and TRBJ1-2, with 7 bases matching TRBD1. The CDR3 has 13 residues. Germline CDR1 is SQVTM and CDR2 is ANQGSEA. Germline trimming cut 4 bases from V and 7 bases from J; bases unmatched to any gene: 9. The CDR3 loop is CSVASTGRGGYTF. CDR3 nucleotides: TGCAGCGTTGCATCGACAGGGAGAGGTGGCTACACCTTC. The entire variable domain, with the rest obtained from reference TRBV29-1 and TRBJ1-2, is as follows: SAVISQKPSRDICQRGTSLTIQCQVDSQVTMMFWYRQQPGQSLTLIATANQGSEATYESGFVIDKFPISRPNLTFSTLTVSNMSPEDSSIYLCSVASTGRGGYTFGSGTRLTVV.

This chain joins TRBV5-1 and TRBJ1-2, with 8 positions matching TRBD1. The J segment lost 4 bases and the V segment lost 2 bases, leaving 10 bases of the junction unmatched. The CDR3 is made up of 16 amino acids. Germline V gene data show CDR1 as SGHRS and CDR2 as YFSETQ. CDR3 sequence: CASSFTQGEDSYGYTF. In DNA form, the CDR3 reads TGCGCCAGCAGCTTCACACAGGGGGAGGATAGCTATGGCTACACCTTC. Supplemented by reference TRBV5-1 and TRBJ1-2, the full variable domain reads KAGVTQTPRYLIKTRGQQVTLSCSPISGHRSVSWYQQTPGQGLQFLFEYFSETQRNKGNFPGRFSGRQFSNSRSEMNVSTLELGDSALYLCASSFTQGEDSYGYTFGSGTRLTVV.

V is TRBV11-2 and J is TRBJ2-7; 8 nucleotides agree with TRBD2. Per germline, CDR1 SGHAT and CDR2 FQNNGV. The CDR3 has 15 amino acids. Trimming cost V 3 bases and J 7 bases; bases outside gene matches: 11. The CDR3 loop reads CASSFDTSGTVEQYF. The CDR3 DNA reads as TGTGCCAGCAGCTTTGATACTAGCGGTACCGTGGAGCAGTACTTC.

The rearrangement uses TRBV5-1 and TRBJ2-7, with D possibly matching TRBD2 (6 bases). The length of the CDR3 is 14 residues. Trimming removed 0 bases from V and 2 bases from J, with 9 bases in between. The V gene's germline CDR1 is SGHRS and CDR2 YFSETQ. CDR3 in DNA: TGCGCCAGCAGCTTGGTAGCGGAACCCTACGAGCAGTACTTC. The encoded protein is CASSLVAEPYEQYF.

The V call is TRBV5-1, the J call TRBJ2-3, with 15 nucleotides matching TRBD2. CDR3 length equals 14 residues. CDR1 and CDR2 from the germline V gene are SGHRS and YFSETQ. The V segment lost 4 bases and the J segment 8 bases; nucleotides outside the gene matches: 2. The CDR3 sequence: CASSQGLAGGTQYF. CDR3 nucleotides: TGCGCCAGCAGCCAGGGACTAGCGGGAGGTACGCAGTATTTT.

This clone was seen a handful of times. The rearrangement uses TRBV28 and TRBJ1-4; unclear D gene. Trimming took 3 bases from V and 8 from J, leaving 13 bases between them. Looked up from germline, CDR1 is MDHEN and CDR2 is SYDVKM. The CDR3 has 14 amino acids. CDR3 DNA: TGTGCCAGCAGTTTTGGGCCCGGTGTAGAAAAACTGTTTTTT. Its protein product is CASSFGPGVEKLFF.

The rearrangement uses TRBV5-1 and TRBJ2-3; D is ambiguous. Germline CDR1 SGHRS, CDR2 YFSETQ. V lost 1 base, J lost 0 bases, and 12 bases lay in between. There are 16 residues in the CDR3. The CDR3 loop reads CASSLKVAISTDTQYF. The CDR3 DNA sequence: TGCGCCAGCAGCTTGAAGGTAGCTATTAGCACAGATACGCAGTATTTT.

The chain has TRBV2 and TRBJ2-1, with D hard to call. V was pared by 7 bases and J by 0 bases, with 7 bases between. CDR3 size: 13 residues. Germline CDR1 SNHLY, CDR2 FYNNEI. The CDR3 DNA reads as TGTGCCAGCAAAGGAGACTCCTACAATGAGCAGTTCTTC. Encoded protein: CASKGDSYNEQFF. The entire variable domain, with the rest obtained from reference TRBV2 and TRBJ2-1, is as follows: EPEVTQTPSHQVTQMGQEVILRCVPISNHLYFYWYRQILGQKVEFLVSFYNNEISEKSEIFDDQFSVERPDGSNFTLKIRSTKLEDSAMYFCASKGDSYNEQFFGPGTRLTVL.

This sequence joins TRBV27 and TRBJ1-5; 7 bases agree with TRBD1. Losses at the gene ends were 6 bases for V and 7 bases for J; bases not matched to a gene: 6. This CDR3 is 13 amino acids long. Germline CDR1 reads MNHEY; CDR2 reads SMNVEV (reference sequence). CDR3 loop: CASSRQGWQPQHF. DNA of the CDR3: TGTGCCAGCAGCCGACAGGGTTGGCAGCCCCAGCATTTT.

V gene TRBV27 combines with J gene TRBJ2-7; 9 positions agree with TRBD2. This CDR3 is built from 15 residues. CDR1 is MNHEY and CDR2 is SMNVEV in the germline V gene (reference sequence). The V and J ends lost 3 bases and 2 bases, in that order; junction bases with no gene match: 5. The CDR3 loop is CASSFLASGTYEQYF. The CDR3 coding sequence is TGTGCCAGCAGTTTTTTGGCTAGCGGGACCTACGAGCAGTACTTC.

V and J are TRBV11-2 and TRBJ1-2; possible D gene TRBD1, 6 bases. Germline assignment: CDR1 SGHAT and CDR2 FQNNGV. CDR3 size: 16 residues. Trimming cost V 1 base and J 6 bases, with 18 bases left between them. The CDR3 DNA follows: TGTGCCAGCAGCTTAGTTAGGGGCCGGGGGGGCGATGGCTACACCTTC. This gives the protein CASSLVRGRGGDGYTF.

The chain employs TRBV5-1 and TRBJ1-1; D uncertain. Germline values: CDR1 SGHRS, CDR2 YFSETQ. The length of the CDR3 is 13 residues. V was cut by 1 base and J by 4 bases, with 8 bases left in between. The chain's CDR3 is CASSLSSSTEAFF. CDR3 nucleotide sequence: TGCGCCAGCAGCTTGAGTAGCAGCACTGAAGCTTTCTTT.

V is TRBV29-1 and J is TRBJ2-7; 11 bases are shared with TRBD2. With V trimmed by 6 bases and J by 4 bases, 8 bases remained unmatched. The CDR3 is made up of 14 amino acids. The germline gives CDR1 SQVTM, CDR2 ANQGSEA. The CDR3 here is CSVTVAGGMYEQYF. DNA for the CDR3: TGCAGCGTGACCGTAGCGGGGGGGATGTACGAGCAGTACTTC.

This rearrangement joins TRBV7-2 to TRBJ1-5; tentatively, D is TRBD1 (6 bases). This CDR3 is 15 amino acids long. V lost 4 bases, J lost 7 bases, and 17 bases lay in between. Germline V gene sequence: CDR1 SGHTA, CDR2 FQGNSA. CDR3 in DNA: TGTGCCAGCAGCTCCGATCCAACAGGGTTCCAGCCCCAGCATTTT. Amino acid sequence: CASSSDPTGFQPQHF.

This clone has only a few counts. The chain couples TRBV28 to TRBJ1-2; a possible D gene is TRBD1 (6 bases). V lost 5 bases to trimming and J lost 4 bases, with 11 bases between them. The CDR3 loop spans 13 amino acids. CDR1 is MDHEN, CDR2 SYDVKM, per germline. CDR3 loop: CASSRGQSYGYTF. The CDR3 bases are TGTGCCAGCAGTCGTGGACAGAGCTATGGCTACACCTTC.

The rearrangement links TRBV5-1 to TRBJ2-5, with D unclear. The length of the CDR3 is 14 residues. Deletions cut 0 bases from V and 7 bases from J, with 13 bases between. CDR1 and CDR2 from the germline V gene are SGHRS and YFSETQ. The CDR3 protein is CASSLGEAVWTQYF. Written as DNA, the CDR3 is TGCGCCAGCAGCTTGGGCGAGGCGGTCTGGACCCAGTACTTC. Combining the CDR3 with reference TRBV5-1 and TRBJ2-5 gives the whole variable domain KAGVTQTPRYLIKTRGQQVTLSCSPISGHRSVSWYQQTPGQGLQFLFEYFSETQRNKGNFPGRFSGRQFSNSRSEMNVSTLELGDSALYLCASSLGEAVWTQYFGPGTRLLVL.

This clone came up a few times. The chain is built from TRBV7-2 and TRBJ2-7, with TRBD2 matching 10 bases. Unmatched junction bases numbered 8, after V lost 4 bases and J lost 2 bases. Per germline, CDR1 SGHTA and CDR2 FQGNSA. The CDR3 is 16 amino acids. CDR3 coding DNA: TGTGCCAGCAGCTCCGGGGGGCTAGCGGGGGCCTACGAGCAGTACTTC. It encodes CASSSGGLAGAYEQYF.

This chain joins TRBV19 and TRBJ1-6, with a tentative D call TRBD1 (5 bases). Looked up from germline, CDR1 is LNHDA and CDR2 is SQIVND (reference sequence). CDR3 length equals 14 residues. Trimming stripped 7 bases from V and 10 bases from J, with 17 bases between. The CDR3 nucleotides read TGTGCCAGTACCCTCTCTGGGGGGGGATCACCCCTCCACTTT. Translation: CASTLSGGGSPLHF.

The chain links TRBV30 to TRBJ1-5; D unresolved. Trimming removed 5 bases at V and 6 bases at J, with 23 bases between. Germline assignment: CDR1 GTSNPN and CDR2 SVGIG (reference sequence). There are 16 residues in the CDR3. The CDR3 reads CAWGSGSVLLRQPQHF. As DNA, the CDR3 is TGTGCCTGGGGATCGGGGTCAGTACTTCTTCGTCAGCCCCAGCATTTT.

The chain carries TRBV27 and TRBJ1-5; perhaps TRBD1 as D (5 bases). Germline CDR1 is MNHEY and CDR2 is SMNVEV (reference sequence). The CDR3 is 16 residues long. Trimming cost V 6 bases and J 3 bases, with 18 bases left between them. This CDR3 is CASSHWGGGANQPQHF. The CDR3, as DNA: TGTGCCAGCAGCCACTGGGGCGGCGGTGCCAATCAGCCCCAGCATTTT.

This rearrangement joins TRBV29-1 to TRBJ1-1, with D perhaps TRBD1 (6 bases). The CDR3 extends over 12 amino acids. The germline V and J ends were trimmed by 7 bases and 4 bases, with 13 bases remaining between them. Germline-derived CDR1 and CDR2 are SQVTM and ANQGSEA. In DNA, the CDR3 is TGCAGCGAACGGGGGGCGGCCACTGAAGCTTTCTTT. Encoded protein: CSERGAATEAFF.